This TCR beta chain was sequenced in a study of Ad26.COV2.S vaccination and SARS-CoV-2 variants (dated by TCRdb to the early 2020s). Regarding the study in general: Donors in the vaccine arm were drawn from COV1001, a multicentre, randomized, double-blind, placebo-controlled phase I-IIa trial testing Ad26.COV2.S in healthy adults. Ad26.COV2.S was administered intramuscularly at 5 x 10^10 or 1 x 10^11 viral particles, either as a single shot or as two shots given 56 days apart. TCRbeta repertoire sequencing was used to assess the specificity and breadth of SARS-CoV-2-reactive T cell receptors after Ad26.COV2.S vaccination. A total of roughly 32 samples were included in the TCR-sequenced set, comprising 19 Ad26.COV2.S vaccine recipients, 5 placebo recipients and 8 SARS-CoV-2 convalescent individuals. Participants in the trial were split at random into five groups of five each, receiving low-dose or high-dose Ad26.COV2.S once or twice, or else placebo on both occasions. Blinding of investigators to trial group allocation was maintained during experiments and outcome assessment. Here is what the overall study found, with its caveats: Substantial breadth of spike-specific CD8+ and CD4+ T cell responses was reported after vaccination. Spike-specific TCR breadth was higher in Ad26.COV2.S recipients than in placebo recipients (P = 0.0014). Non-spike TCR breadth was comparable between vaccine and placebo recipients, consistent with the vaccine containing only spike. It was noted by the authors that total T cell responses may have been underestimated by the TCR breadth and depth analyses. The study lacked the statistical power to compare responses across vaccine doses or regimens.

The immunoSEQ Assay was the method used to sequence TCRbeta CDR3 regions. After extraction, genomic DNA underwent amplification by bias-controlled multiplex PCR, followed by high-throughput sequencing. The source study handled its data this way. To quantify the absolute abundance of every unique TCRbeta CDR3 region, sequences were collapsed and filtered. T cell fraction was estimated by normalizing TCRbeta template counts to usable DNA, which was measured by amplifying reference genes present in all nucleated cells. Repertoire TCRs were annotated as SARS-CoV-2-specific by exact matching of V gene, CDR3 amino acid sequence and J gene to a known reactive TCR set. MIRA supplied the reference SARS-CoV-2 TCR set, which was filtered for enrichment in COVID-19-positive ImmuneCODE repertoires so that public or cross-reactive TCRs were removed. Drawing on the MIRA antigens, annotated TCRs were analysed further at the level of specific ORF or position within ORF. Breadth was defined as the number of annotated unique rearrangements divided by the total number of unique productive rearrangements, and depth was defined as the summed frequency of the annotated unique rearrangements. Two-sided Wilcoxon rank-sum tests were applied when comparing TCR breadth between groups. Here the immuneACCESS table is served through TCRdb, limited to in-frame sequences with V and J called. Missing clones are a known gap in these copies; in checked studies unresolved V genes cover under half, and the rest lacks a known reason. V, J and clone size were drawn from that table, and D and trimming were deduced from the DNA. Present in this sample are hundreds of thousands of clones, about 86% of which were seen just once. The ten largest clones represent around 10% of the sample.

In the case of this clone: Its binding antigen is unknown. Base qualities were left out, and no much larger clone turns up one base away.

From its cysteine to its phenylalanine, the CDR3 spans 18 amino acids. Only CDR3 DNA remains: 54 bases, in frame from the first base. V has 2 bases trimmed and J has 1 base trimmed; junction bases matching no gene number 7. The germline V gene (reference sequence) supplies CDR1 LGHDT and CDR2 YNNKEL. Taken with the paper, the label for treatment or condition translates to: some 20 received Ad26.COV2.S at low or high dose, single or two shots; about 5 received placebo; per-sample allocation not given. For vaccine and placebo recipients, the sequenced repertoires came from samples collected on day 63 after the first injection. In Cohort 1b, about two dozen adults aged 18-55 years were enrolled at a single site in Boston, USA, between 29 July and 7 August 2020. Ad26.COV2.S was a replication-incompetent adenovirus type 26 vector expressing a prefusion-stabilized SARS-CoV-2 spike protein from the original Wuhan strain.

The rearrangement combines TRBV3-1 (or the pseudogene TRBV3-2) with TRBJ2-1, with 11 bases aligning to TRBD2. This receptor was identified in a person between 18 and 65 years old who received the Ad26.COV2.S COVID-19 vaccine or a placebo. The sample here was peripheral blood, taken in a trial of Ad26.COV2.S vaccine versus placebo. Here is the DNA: TGTGCCAGCAGCCAAAGTAGCGGGAGGGCCTGGTCCTACAATGAGCAGTTCTTC. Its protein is CASSQSSGRAWSYNEQFF.